The following is a TCR beta chain sequence with its context. Its antigen is not known. V lost 5 bases, J lost 6 bases, and 9 bases lay in between. CDR3 size: 11 residues. Germline CDR1 DFQATT, CDR2 SNEGSKA (reference sequence). This entry belongs to a study of post-analysis software for immune sequencing data. As for the study in general: The courses of disease that were included comprised relapsing-remitting, secondary progressive and progressive-relapsing multiple sclerosis.

General study findings and limits: Samples from one preparation batch, clustered by F measure, grouped strongly together. Patients showed TRBV5-6, TRBV5-1 and TRBV20-1 among five TRBV segments more frequent than in controls.

Each TCR beta cDNA library carried unique molecular identifiers. Via MiXCR, TCRdb re-called the PCR reads, giving one row per CDR3 protein. The table has around 710,000 distinct CDR3 sequences, under 60% seen once. The sequenced material came from blood. The sequence was collected from a girl aged 5-17 years with multiple sclerosis. J is TRBJ2-3 and V is TRBV20-1; D is undetermined. The CDR3 spells CSAGPGDTQYF. CDR3 DNA: TGCAGTGCTGGGCCCGGGGATACGCAGTATTTT.